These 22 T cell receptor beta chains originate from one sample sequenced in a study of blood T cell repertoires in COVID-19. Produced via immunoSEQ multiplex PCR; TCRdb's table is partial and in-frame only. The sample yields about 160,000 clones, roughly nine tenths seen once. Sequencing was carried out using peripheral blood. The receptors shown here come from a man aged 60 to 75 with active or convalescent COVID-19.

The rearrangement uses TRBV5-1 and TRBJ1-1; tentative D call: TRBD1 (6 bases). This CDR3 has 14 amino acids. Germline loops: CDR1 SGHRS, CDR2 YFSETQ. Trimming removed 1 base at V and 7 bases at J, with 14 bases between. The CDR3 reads CASSLFGTQSEAFF. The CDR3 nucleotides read TGCGCCAGCAGCTTGTTTGGGACACAAAGTGAAGCTTTCTTT.

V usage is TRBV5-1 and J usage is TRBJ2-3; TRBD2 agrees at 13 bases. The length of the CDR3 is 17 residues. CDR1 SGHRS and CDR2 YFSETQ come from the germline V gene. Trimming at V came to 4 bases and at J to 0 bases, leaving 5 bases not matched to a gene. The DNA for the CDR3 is TGCGCCAGCAGCGAGGGGACTAGCGGGACTAGCACAGATACGCAGTATTTT. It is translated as CASSEGTSGTSTDTQYF.

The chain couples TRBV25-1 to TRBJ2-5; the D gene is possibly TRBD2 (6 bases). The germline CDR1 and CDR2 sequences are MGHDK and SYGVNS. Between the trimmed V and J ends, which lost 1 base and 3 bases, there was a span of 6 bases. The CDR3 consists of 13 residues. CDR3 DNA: TGTGCCAGCAGTGAATGGGGGGAAGAGACCCAGTACTTC. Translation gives CASSEWGEETQYF.

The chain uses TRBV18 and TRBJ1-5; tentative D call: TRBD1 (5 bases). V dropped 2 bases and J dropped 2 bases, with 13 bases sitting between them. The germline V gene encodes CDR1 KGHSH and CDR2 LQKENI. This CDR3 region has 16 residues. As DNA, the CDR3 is TGTGCCAGCTCACCAGAGATCGCCAGGGGCAATCAGCCCCAGCATTTT. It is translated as CASSPEIARGNQPQHF.

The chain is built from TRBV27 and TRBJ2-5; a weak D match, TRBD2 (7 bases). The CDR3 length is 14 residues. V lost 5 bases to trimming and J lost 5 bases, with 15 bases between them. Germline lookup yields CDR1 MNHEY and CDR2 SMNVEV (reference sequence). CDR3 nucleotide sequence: TGTGCCAGCAGTATCTCACAGGGAGGGGAGACCCAGTACTTC. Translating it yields CASSISQGGETQYF.

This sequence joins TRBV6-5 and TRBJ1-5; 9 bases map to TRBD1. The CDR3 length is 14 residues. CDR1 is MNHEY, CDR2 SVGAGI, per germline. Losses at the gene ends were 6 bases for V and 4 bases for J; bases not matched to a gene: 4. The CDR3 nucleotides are TGTGCCAGCAGACGGACAGGGGATAATCAGCCCCAGCATTTT. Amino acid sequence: CASRRTGDNQPQHF.

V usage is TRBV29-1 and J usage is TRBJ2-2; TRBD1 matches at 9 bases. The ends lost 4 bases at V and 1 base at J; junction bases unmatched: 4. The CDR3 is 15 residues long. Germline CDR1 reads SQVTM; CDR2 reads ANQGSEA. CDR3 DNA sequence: TGCAGCGTTGTGACGGGACAGGGGAACACCGGGGAGCTGTTTTTT. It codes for CSVVTGQGNTGELFF.

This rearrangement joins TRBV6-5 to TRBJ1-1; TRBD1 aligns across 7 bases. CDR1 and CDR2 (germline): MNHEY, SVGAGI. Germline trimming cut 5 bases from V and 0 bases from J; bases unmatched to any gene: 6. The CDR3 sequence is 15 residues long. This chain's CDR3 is CASSPQGGMNTEAFF. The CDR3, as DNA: TGTGCCAGCAGTCCCCAGGGGGGAATGAACACTGAAGCTTTCTTT.

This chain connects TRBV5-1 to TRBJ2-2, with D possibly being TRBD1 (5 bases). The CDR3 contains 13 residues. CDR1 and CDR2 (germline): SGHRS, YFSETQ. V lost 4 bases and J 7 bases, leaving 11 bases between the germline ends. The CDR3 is CASSQTDSGELFF. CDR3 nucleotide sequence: TGCGCCAGCAGCCAGACCGACAGCGGGGAGCTGTTTTTT.

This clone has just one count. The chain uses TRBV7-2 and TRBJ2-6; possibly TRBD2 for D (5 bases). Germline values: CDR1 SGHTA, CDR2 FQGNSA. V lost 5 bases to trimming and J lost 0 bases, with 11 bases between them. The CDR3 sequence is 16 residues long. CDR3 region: CASSLEAGSGANVLTF. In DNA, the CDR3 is TGTGCCAGCAGCCTAGAGGCGGGCTCTGGGGCCAACGTCCTGACTTTC. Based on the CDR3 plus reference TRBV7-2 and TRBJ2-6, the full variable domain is GAGVSQSPSNKVTEKGKDVELRCDPISGHTALYWYRQSLGQGLEFLIYFQGNSAPDKSGLPSDRFSAERTGGSVSTLTIQRTQQEDSAVYLCASSLEAGSGANVLTFGAGSRLTVL.

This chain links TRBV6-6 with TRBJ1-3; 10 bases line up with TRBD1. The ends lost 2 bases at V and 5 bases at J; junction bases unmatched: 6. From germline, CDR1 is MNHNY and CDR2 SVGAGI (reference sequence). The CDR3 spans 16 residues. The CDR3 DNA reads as TGTGCCAGCAGTTACCCCGAGACAGGGGGCAGAAACACCATATATTTT. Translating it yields CASSYPETGGRNTIYF.

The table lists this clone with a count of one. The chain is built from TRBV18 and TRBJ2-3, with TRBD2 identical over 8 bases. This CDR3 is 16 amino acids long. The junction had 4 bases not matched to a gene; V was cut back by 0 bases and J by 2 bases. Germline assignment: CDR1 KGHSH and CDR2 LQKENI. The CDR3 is CASSPPASGSTDTQYF. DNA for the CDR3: TGTGCCAGCTCACCACCGGCTAGCGGGTCCACAGATACGCAGTATTTT.

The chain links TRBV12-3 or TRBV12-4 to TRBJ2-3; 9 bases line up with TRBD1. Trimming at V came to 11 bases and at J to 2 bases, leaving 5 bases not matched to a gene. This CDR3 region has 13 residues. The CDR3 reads CASGTGNTDTQYF. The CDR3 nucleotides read TGTGCCTCTGGGACAGGGAACACAGATACGCAGTATTTT.

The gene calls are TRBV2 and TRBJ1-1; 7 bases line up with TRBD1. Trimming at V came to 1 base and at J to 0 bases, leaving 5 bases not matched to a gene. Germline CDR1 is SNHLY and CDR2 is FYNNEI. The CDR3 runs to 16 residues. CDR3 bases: TGTGCCAGCAGTGAAGACCACAGGGGCCTGAACACTGAAGCTTTCTTT. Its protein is CASSEDHRGLNTEAFF.

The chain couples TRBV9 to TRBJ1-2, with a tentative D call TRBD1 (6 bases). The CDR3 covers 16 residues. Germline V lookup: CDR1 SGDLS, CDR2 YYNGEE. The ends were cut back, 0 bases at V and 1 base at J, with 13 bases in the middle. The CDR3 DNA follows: TGTGCCAGCAGCGTAGTGGGGGGGCAGAGTAACTATGGCTACACCTTC. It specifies CASSVVGGQSNYGYTF.

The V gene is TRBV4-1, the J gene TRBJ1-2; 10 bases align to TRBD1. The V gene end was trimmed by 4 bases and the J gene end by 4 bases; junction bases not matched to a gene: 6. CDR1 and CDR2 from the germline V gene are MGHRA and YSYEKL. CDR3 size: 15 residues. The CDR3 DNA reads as TGCGCCAGCAGCCCCGGGACAGGGGTCTTCTATGGCTACACCTTC. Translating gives CASSPGTGVFYGYTF.

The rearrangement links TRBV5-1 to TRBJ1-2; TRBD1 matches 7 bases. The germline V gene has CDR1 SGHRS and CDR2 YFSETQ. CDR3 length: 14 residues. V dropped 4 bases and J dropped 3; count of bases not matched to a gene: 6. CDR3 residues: CASSPDRVYYGYTF. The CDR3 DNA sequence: TGCGCCAGCAGCCCTGACAGGGTTTACTATGGCTACACCTTC.

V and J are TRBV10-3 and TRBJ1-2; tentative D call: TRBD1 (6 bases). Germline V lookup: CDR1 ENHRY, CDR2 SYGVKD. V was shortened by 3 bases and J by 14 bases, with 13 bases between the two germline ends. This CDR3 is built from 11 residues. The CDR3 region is CAISDLVRGTF. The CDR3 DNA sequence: TGTGCCATCAGTGATTTGGTCAGGGGAACCTTC.

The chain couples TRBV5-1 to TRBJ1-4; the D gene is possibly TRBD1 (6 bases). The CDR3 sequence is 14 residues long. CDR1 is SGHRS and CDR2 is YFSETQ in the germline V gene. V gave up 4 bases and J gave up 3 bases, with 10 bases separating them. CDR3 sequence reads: CASSRQEPNEKLFF. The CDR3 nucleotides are TGCGCCAGCAGCCGACAGGAACCTAATGAAAAACTGTTTTTT.

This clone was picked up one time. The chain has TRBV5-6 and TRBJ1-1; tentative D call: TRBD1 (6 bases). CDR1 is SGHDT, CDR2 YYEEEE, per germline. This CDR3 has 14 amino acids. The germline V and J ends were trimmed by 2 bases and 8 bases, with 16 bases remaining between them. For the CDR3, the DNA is TGTGCCAGCAGCTTCGACAGGTTTGTTGGGGAAGCTTTCTTT. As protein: CASSFDRFVGEAFF.

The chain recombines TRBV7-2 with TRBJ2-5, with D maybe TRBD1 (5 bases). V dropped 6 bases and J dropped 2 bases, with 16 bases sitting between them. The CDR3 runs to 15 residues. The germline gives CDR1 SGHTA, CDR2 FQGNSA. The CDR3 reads CASSLSQGWQETQYF. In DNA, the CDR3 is TGTGCCAGCAGTCTCAGCCAGGGTTGGCAAGAGACCCAGTACTTC.

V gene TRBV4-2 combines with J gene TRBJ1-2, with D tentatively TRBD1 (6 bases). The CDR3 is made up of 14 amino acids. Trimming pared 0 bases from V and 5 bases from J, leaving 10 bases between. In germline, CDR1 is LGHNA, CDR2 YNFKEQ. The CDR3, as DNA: TGTGCCAGCAGCCAAGAACAGGGAGAGTATGGCTACACCTTC. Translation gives CASSQEQGEYGYTF.